Listed below are T cell receptor beta chains from one sample, sequenced in a study of T cell responses to AZD1222 COVID-19 vaccine. Method: immunoSEQ multiplex PCR; TCRdb's copy keeps in-frame clones and lacks some. The sample has about 72,000 clones, around 87% seen once. Material: peripheral blood, obtained on day 0 of AZD1222 vaccination. All receptors come from an adult in good health. Both conserved end residues are part of each CDR3. A D gene is named only where the DNA matches it firmly. A clone size is listed for some rows: how often the clone was seen (once, few, many), or a class if it is expanded.

v_gene,j_gene,abundance,d_gene,CDR3nt,CDR3aa
TRBV28,TRBJ2-5,medium-sized,NA,TGTGCCAGCAGTTTAGGGTTTGGGGGGGCAGAGACCCAGTACTTC,CASSLGFGGAETQYF
TRBV5-6,TRBJ2-7,NA,NA,TGTGCCAGCAGCACTACAAGGGCCCCCGTGGAGCAGTACTTC,CASSTTRAPVEQYF
TRBV5-6,TRBJ1-5,NA,TRBD1,TGTGCCAGCAGCTTGGCTGGGACAGGGACGTTAAATCAGCCCCAGCATTTT,CASSLAGTGTLNQPQHF
TRBV5-6,TRBJ1-2,NA,NA,TGTGCCAGCAGCAAAGGACGGGACTATGGCTACACCTTC,CASSKGRDYGYTF
TRBV25-1,TRBJ2-1,once,NA,TGTGCCAGCAGTTGGCAGAATCCCTACAATGAGCAGTTCTTC,CASSWQNPYNEQFF
TRBV5-1,TRBJ1-2,NA,NA,TGCGCCAGCAGCTTGAATAGCGCGGGGGACTATGGCTACACCTTC,CASSLNSAGDYGYTF
TRBV2,TRBJ1-4,once,NA,TGTGCCAGCAGTGGGGGGGAATTCGAAAAACTGTTTTTT,CASSGGEFEKLFF
TRBV6-2/TRBV6-3,TRBJ1-1,NA,NA,TGTGCCAGCAGTTACAATCAGGAAGCTTTCTTT,CASSYNQEAFF
TRBV6-5,TRBJ1-6,NA,NA,TGTGCCAGCAGCCCCGGGACGGCGCGTAGTTCACCCCTCCACTTT,CASSPGTARSSPLHF
TRBV7-9,TRBJ1-4,NA,NA,TGTGCCAGCAGCCTACAGGGTTTGGACTTT,CASSLQGLDF
TRBV7-9,TRBJ1-5,NA,TRBD1,TGTGCCAGCAGCTTAGCGTCAGGGGGCATGACCAATCAGCCCCAGCATTTT,CASSLASGGMTNQPQHF
TRBV14,TRBJ1-2,NA,NA,TGTGCCAGCAGCCAAACAGGAATCTATGGCTACACCTTC,CASSQTGIYGYTF
TRBV30,TRBJ2-7,NA,NA,TGTGCCTGGAAAAAGGGACGCTACGAGCAGTACTTC,CAWKKGRYEQYF
TRBV28,TRBJ2-2,NA,NA,TGTGCCAGCAACTCTAGACAAACCCTTAACACCGGGGAGCTGTTTTTT,CASNSRQTLNTGELFF
TRBV6-5,TRBJ1-6,once,NA,TGTGCCAGCAGTTACGATTTGGGGTGGGCTTCACCCCTCCACTTT,CASSYDLGWASPLHF
TRBV4-2,TRBJ2-5,NA,TRBD2,TGTGCCAGCAGCCGAACTAGACAATTAGCGGGGGGTAGCCAAGAGACCCAGTACTTC,CASSRTRQLAGGSQETQYF
TRBV11-2,TRBJ1-1,once,NA,TGTGCCAGCAGCTCGTCTGTACGTGCGGAAGCTTTCTTT,CASSSSVRAEAFF
TRBV7-2,TRBJ2-3,NA,NA,TGTGCCAGCAGCTCGCTCGGAGATACGCAGTATTTT,CASSSLGDTQYF
TRBV5-1,TRBJ2-3,NA,NA,TGCGCCAGCAGCTTGGGAGTCCCCGGGGGCGGTGGGGATACGCAGTATTTT,CASSLGVPGGGGDTQYF
TRBV7-9,TRBJ1-1,NA,NA,TGTGCCAGCAGCTTTTCAGGGGTTGGCGGCACTGAAGCTTTCTTT,CASSFSGVGGTEAFF
TRBV2,TRBJ1-5,NA,TRBD1,TGTGCCAGCAGTGTTTACGGACAGGGCAATCAGCCCCAGCATTTT,CASSVYGQGNQPQHF
TRBV10-3,TRBJ1-2,NA,NA,TGTGCCATCGCTCCCGTGGGGGTAAACTATGGCTACACCTTC,CAIAPVGVNYGYTF
TRBV11-2,TRBJ1-6,NA,NA,TGTGCCAGCAGCTCCTCCCCCCGGGGGAGCAATTCACCCCTCCACTTT,CASSSSPRGSNSPLHF
TRBV27,TRBJ2-6,NA,NA,TGTGCCAGCAGTTTATTCAGGCCCGGGGCCCTCTCTGGGGCCAACGTCCTGACTTTC,CASSLFRPGALSGANVLTF
TRBV28,TRBJ2-3,NA,TRBD1,TGTGCCGGTCGGGACAGTATCACAGATACGCAGTATTTT,CAGRDSITDTQYF
TRBV6-4,TRBJ2-3,NA,NA,TGTGCCAGCGGCGGCGTGAGCACAGATACGCAGTATTTT,CASGGVSTDTQYF
TRBV30,TRBJ1-5,NA,NA,TGTGCCTGGAGTTTAGAAGGAGGGAGGGGCAATCAGCCCCAGCATTTT,CAWSLEGGRGNQPQHF
TRBV7-2,TRBJ2-1,NA,TRBD2,TGTGCCAGCAGCACCCGGGGGGGCCTGGGGAATGAGCAGTTCTTC,CASSTRGGLGNEQFF
TRBV6-1,TRBJ1-5,NA,NA,TGTGCCAGCAGTGAAATTAAGGGTTATAGCAATCAGCCCCAGCATTTT,CASSEIKGYSNQPQHF
TRBV7-2,TRBJ1-2,NA,TRBD1,TGTGCCAGCAGCCTCGCGGCGGGACAGGGATCTGGCTACACCTTC,CASSLAAGQGSGYTF
TRBV12-3/TRBV12-4,TRBJ2-1,NA,TRBD2,TGTGCCAGCAGCCCGGGGGGATACAATGAGCAGTTCTTC,CASSPGGYNEQFF
TRBV24-1,TRBJ1-2,NA,NA,TGTGCCACCAGTGGCGGGGGCCATGGCTACACCTTC,CATSGGGHGYTF
TRBV12-5,TRBJ1-4,NA,TRBD1,TGTGCTAGTGGTTTGGGGCAGGGGGCAACTAATGAAAAACTGTTTTTT,CASGLGQGATNEKLFF
TRBV14,TRBJ1-2,NA,NA,TGTGCCAGCAGCCTTTCGGACAGCACCTATGGCTACACCTTC,CASSLSDSTYGYTF
TRBV6-1,TRBJ2-7,NA,NA,TGTGCCAGCAGTGAATTTGGTGTGAGCGAGCAGTACTTC,CASSEFGVSEQYF